Shown below are 9 T cell receptor beta chains from a single sample sequenced in a study of cytomegalovirus exposure and HLA in healthy donors. The PCR ran on 60 Vbeta and 13 Jbeta primers. This table comes from immunoSEQ multiplex PCR, and its TCRdb copy is limited to in-frame clones, with some not included. The table has 210,000 or so clones, under 85% seen once; the top ten hold about 9.4%. Input material: PBMCs. These receptors all come from a woman between 50 and 59 years old in good health and CMV-seropositive.

This chain connects TRBV11-2 to TRBJ2-7; D may be TRBD1 (7 bases). Trimming took off 0 bases at V and 2 bases at J, with 14 bases between the two ends. The CDR3 loop spans 16 amino acids. Germline V gene sequence: CDR1 SGHAT, CDR2 FQNNGV. DNA of the CDR3: TGTGCCAGCAGCTTAGATCTTCCAGGGGGGACCTACGAGCAGTACTTC. It yields the protein CASSLDLPGGTYEQYF.

The chain combines TRBV9 with TRBJ1-5; 11 nucleotides match TRBD1. The V segment lost 3 bases and the J segment 6 bases; nucleotides outside the gene matches: 5. The germline V gene encodes CDR1 SGDLS and CDR2 YYNGEE. The CDR3 sequence is 15 residues long. CDR3 nucleotide sequence: TGTGCCAGCAGCGCTGGGACAGGGGGTATTCAGCCCCAGCATTTT. This gives the protein CASSAGTGGIQPQHF.

The chain couples TRBV7-7 to TRBJ2-3; D is uncertain. Germline V gene lookup returns CDR1 SSHAT and CDR2 FNYEAQ (reference sequence). This CDR3 contains 13 residues. V lost 10 bases and J 2 bases, leaving 13 bases between the germline ends. CDR3 nucleotides: TGTGCCATCTCTCCGGGTATCACAGATACGCAGTATTTT. Translated: CAISPGITDTQYF.

This clone was seen once. J is TRBJ1-3 and V is TRBV7-9; 8 nucleotides match TRBD1. The CDR3 extends over 15 amino acids. The V segment lost 5 bases and the J segment 2 bases; nucleotides outside the gene matches: 5. Germline V CDR1 and CDR2: SEHNR, FQNEAQ (reference sequence). In nucleotides, the CDR3 is TGTGCCAGCAGCCCATGGACAGGGACTGGAAACACCATATATTTT. Its protein product is CASSPWTGTGNTIYF.

The chain combines TRBV5-4 with TRBJ2-7; TRBD2 agrees at 10 bases. The V and J ends lost 3 bases and 3 bases, in that order; junction bases with no gene match: 6. CDR1 SGHNT and CDR2 YYREEE come from the germline V gene (reference sequence). This CDR3 is 15 amino acids long. The CDR3 here is CASSSRLAGVYEQYF. The CDR3 DNA is TGTGCCAGCAGCTCTAGACTAGCGGGCGTCTACGAGCAGTACTTC.

The chain uses TRBV29-1 and TRBJ2-5; no clear D gene. The CDR3 contains 11 residues. V lost 2 bases and J lost 2, with 3 bases in between. Germline CDR1 is SQVTM and CDR2 is ANQGSEA. The CDR3 is CSVEQQETQYF. The CDR3 DNA is TGCAGCGTTGAACAGCAAGAGACCCAGTACTTC.

The chain links TRBV19 to TRBJ1-6; 8 nucleotides match TRBD1. Per germline, CDR1 LNHDA and CDR2 SQIVND (reference sequence). V gave up 3 bases and J gave up 10 bases; unmatched junction bases: 11. The CDR3 has 16 amino acids. The CDR3 here is CASSIPSTGVSSPLHF. The CDR3 nucleotides are TGTGCCAGTAGTATTCCCTCGACAGGGGTTAGCTCACCCCTCCACTTT.

V is TRBV27 and J is TRBJ2-7, with D maybe TRBD2 (5 bases). The CDR3 has 13 amino acids. V was pared by 1 base and J by 5 bases, with 9 bases between. Germline V gives CDR1 MNHEY, CDR2 SMNVEV (reference sequence). Here the CDR3 DNA reads TGTGCCAGCAGTTTATGGTTCGGGAACGAGCAGTACTTC. Amino acid sequence: CASSLWFGNEQYF.

The chain uses TRBV5-1 and TRBJ1-1; 7 bases align to TRBD1. Germline values: CDR1 SGHRS, CDR2 YFSETQ. There are 14 residues in the CDR3. Losses at the gene ends were 5 bases for V and 5 bases for J; bases not matched to a gene: 9. The CDR3 loop reads CASRPPGQRTEAFF. The CDR3 bases are TGCGCCAGCAGACCTCCGGGACAGCGAACTGAAGCTTTCTTT.